The entry below gives a single T cell receptor beta chain sequence along with its context. Its antigen has not been determined. Per-base quality was not reported, and no clone a single base away is much larger than it. This record belongs to a study of shared clonotypes between healthy human individuals (dated by TCRdb to the early 2020s). A note on the overall study: The cohort comprised a couple of women and three men aged 18 to 49 years. For each donor, three plates each were used for CD4 naive and CD4 memory, two plates were used for CD8 naive, and one plate was used for CD8 memory. To estimate repertoire size and how much clonotypes are shared between individuals, the study performed deep sequencing of blood TCR repertoires from a few healthy adults. To increase sequencing depth and limit assay-specific biases, different laboratories used diverse techniques to prepare libraries and sequence TCR repertoires. Each donor's leukapheresis produced roughly between about 0.8 and 8.9 billion PBMCs.

The V and J ends are trimmed by 3 bases and 3 bases, leaving 15 bases between them. The CDR3 goes from the cysteine to the phenylalanine over 15 residues. The sequence is cut down to CDR3 DNA, 45 bases in frame from base 1. Via the germline V gene (reference sequence), CDR1 is MNHEY and CDR2 SMNVEV. Overall study outcomes, separate from this receptor: Pairwise subsampling led to the expectation that sequencing depth would affect the degree of clonotype sharing among donors. Sampling was restricted to blood, and TCR repertoires in tissues likely differ from the TCR repertoires found in blood. Because the study included only a small number of donors, the genetic and exposure-history diversity represented was limited. Higher generation probabilities were observed for clonotypes shared by all four sorted-subset donors than for non-shared clonotypes. Even with the large sequencing depth, rarefaction of the sorted-subset datasets indicated that sequencing was incomplete. Naive subsets generally had larger estimated clonotype richness than memory subsets. When several donors were compared, the shared fraction of clonotypes was about 5.2% for naive CD4, around 4% for naive CD8, more than 2% for memory CD4, and 0.4% for memory CD8.

TCR CDR3 regions were amplified from genomic DNA by multiplex PCR using the deep immunoSEQ assay. Extracted genomic DNA from each cell subset was distributed evenly across all wells of several immunoSEQ 96-well plates, and each plate was treated as a replicate. For sorted subsets, about 0.2 ug genomic DNA, equal to approximately 30,000 T cell genomes, was loaded into each replicate PCR. Purified libraries were quantified with a Qubit 3.0 fluorometer, sized on a Bioanalyzer 2100, and re-quantified with the KAPA Library Quantification kit. A separate single-read 150-cycle Illumina NextSeq 550 flow cell was used to sequence each immunoSEQ 96-well plate. For the original study's pipeline: Because only junctional sequences without quality scores were contained in the immunoSEQ output, filtering matching that applied to full-length reads could not be performed. To assign V/J genes and CDR3, sequences were annotated using PyIR, a Python wrapper for IgBLAST v1.9, with IMGT germline references. Reads were filtered out if the reads had weak V/J assignments (E-value above 1e-6), no CDR3, stop codons, out-of-frame junctions, or ambiguous translated residues. V3J clonotypes were defined as sequences sharing an identical inferred V gene, J gene, and CDR3 amino acid sequence. Percentage overlap between repertoires was calculated by dividing the number of shared unique clonotypes by the size of the smaller repertoire. Richness of each repertoire was evaluated using RTK rarefaction, the Chao1 estimator, and Recon v2.1 estimates of unobserved clonotypes. For all TCRbeta clonotypes obtained by the gDNA method from several donors, generation probabilities were computed with OLGA. The source is immuneACCESS, and TCRdb retained only in-frame sequences with V and J called. Part of the clones is not carried over; for the studies checked, unresolved V genes explain less than half of this, and the remainder is unexplained. V and J calls and clone size are as listed in that table; D and trimming were resolved from the DNA. The sample table shows millions of clones, and approximately 95% are seen once. The ten largest account for 0.85% to 1.3% of the sample.

CD8 naive samples were CD45RO-negative cells positively selected for CCR7, giving a CD45RA+CCR7+ population that excluded TemRA cells. Donors were healthy HIV-negative adults with no recently reported acute infections or vaccinations. Every donor was a Caucasian adult living in Nashville, Tennessee, USA. After blood collection by leukapheresis, PBMCs were isolated using Ficoll-Histopaque density gradient centrifugation and then cryopreserved in the vapor phase of liquid nitrogen. Analytical flow cytometry was used to check the purity and quantity of each magnetically sorted T cell population. From each sorted fraction, genomic DNA was isolated and quantified by UV absorbance on a Nanodrop 2000c.

This TCR was sampled from a man between 18 and 35 years old in good health. Sequencing was done on a sample of naive CD8+ T cells sorted from blood. According to the study, the label for this sample's cell subset or site signals: CD45RA+CCR7+. This chain joins TRBV27 to TRBJ2-7; the D segment could be TRBD1, given 6 matching bases. The DNA is as follows: TGTGCCAGCAGTTTCCGACAGGACGGCTTCTACGAGCAGTACTTC. This translates into CASSFRQDGFYEQYF.